The following is a T cell receptor (beta chain) sequence with its context. Construction of the TCR beta libraries employed iRepertoire HTBI primers in conjunction with Arm-PCR of CDR3 regions. Original processing methods: Samples jointly harbored roughly 60 TRBV and about 14 TRBJ segments. TCRdb re-called the multiplex PCR reads through MiXCR, storing one row per CDR3 protein. The V and J calls come from TCRdb's annotation, not from the publication. The sample holds 600,000 to 850,000 distinct CDR3 sequences, 30% seen once. The entry originates in a study of regulatory T cells in long-lasting Graves disease. About the study: In persistent Graves' disease, antithyroid drugs had been taken for over 5 years and TSH receptor antibodies stayed positive.

Time point specified: persistent/refractory GD, antithyroid drugs over 5 years with positive TRAb. Generation of the TCR library employed RNA extracted from PBMCs. Enrollment of patients was through an endocrinology department in Xi'an, China. The V end was cut by 7 bases, the J end by 6 bases, with 21 bases between. This CDR3 is built from 14 residues. Germline V gene data show CDR1 as SQVTM and CDR2 as ANQGSEA. The chain joins TRBV29-1 to TRBJ1-1; possibly TRBD1 for D (6 bases). This clonotype was obtained from a female donor with Graves disease. The input for sequencing was peripheral blood mononuclear cells (PBMCs), taken when the disease was refractory, from a patient treated with antithyroid drugs. The DNA of the CDR3 is TGCAGCGCATCCCGGGGGGGGCGAGGCGCTGAAGCTTTCTTT. It encodes CSASRGGRGAEAFF. Supplemented by reference TRBV29-1 and TRBJ1-1, the full variable domain reads SAVISQKPSRDICQRGTSLTIQCQVDSQVTMMFWYRQQPGQSLTLIATANQGSEATYESGFVIDKFPISRPNLTFSTLTVSNMSPEDSSIYLCSASRGGRGAEAFFGQGTRLTVV.